The 3 T cell receptor beta chains listed next were all sequenced from one sample in a study of blood T cell repertoires in COVID-19. Repertoires were generated with immunoSEQ multiplex PCR, while TCRdb's copy carries only in-frame clones and drops some. The sample gives about 140,000 clones, around 84% of which show up once; approximately 8% is in the top ten. Sequencing was done on a sample of peripheral blood. The origin of the receptors is a woman aged 55-70 years with acute or convalescent COVID-19.

This chain connects TRBV24-1 to TRBJ2-1; TRBD1 matches at 8 bases. The V gene end was trimmed by 4 bases and the J gene end by 6 bases; junction bases not matched to a gene: 7. Germline lookup yields CDR1 KGHDR and CDR2 SFDVKD. The CDR3 contains 15 residues. DNA for the CDR3: TGTGCCACCAGTGACCCCCGGACAGGGATCAATGAGCAGTTCTTC. Protein product: CATSDPRTGINEQFF.

V and J are TRBV19 and TRBJ1-4; 8 bases map to TRBD1. CDR3 size: 15 residues. The J segment lost 7 bases and the V segment lost 4 bases, leaving 8 bases of the junction unmatched. CDR1 is LNHDA, CDR2 SQIVND, per germline (reference sequence). CDR3 DNA: TGTGCCAGTAGTAGTAAGGGACAGGTGGCTGAAAAACTGTTTTTT. It is translated as CASSSKGQVAEKLFF.

The V gene is TRBV5-4, the J gene TRBJ1-1; D is unresolved. Germline loops: CDR1 SGHNT, CDR2 YYREEE (reference sequence). The V end was cut by 3 bases, the J end by 3 bases, with 15 bases between. The CDR3 runs 15 residues. The CDR3 coding sequence is TGTGCCAGCAGCTATGGGTCGGGGTCGGACACTGAAGCTTTCTTT. Translated: CASSYGSGSDTEAFF.